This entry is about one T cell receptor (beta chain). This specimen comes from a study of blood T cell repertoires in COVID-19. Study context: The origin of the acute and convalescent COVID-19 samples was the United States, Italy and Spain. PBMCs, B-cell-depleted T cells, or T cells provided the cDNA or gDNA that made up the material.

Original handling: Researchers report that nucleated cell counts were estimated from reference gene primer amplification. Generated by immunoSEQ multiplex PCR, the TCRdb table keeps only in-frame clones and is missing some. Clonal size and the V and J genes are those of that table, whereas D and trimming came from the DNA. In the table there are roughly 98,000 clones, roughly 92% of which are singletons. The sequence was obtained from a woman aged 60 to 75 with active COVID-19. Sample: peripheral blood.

The CDR3 DNA is TGTGCCAGCAGCTTAGTTCCGGGTTCTGAAGCTTTCTTT. Protein sequence: CASSLVPGSEAFF. The chain has TRBV7-8 and TRBJ1-1, with no clear D. CDR1 and CDR2 from the germline V gene are SGHVS and FQNEAQ. Trimming stripped 1 base from V and 6 bases from J, with 9 bases between. The CDR3 has 13 residues.